The entry that follows covers one TCR beta chain sequence. This sample was taken from a study of blood T cell repertoires in COVID-19. Study overall: Some COVID-19 samples were acute and others convalescent; all came from the United States, Italy and Spain. The cDNA or gDNA used as material had been derived from T cells, B-cell-depleted T cells, or PBMCs.

The method was immunoSEQ multiplex PCR; TCRdb's version includes in-frame clones alone and lacks a portion of them. This table holds roughly 220,000 clones, around 90% found once. Clinical histories supplied by participants themselves formed the basis of cohort assignment. The germline CDR1 and CDR2 sequences are LNHDA and SQIVND (reference sequence). The CDR3 contains 14 residues. The V gene end was trimmed by 1 base and the J gene end by 5 bases; junction bases not matched to a gene: 4. The TCR sequence derives from a woman under 40 who had recovered from COVID-19. The material sequenced was PBMCs or T cells enriched from blood (not recorded which). This chain connects TRBV19 to TRBJ2-5, with 7 bases matching TRBD2. The CDR3 nucleotides read TGTGCCAGTAGTATAGTTCAGGGAGGGGAGACCCAGTACTTC. As protein: CASSIVQGGETQYF.